This is a list of T cell receptor beta chains from one sample in a study of blood T cell repertoires in COVID-19. Measured with immunoSEQ multiplex PCR; TCRdb has only the in-frame clones, and not every one. The table records 70,000 or so clones, 75% to 85% of them present only once. Sequencing was done on a sample of peripheral blood. The receptor set was obtained from a human donor in a cohort sampled during active COVID-19. The CDR3 runs from the conserved cysteine through the conserved F or W. A D gene is named only where the DNA matches it firmly. The size field is filled for only some rows; it gives once, few, many or a size class.

>TRBJ2-5|once|TRBD1|TRBV19
CASRSGQLSETQYF
TGTGCCAGTAGGTCGGGACAGCTCAGCGAGACCCAGTACTTC
>TRBJ2-7|.|.|TRBV5-1
CASSIGRGLDEQYF
TGCGCCAGCAGCATTGGGCGGGGTCTAGACGAGCAGTACTTC
>TRBJ2-7|.|TRBD2|TRBV5-1
CASSLTSGSHEQYF
TGCGCCAGCAGCTTGACTAGCGGGAGCCACGAGCAGTACTTC
>TRBJ1-1|.|.|TRBV6-5
CASRRETGEAFF
TGTGCCAGCAGGAGGGAGACCGGTGAAGCTTTCTTT
>TRBJ2-5|.|.|TRBV7-9
CASSLTRETQYF
TGTGCCAGCAGCTTGACCAGGGAGACCCAGTACTTC
>TRBJ2-3|.|.|TRBV18
CASSPQASRDTQYF
TGTGCCAGCTCACCTCAGGCCAGTCGGGATACGCAGTATTTT
>TRBJ1-4|.|.|TRBV4-1
CASSQEGEGGHEKLFF
TGCGCCAGCAGCCAAGAGGGGGAGGGCGGGCATGAAAAACTGTTTTTT
>TRBJ2-7|few|TRBD2|TRBV6-5
CASSFRAGVDEQYF
TGTGCCAGCAGTTTCAGAGCGGGAGTGGACGAGCAGTACTTC
>TRBJ2-7|once|TRBD2|TRBV7-8
CASSLGIYAGGSAEQYF
TGTGCCAGCAGCTTAGGTATTTACGCGGGCGGGAGCGCCGAGCAGTACTTC
>TRBJ2-7|.|TRBD2|TRBV6-5
CASSSTDRGLDLEQYF
TGTGCCAGCAGTTCCACTGACCGTGGACTAGACCTCGAGCAGTACTTC
>TRBJ1-4|few|.|TRBV6-2/TRBV6-3
CASSHRAREKLFF
TGTGCCAGCAGTCACAGGGCCCGGGAAAAACTGTTTTTT
>TRBJ2-5|.|TRBD2|TRBV5-4
CASSLEGLAGQETQYF
TGTGCCAGCAGCTTGGAGGGACTAGCGGGACAAGAGACCCAGTACTTC
>TRBJ2-7|.|.|TRBV9
CASSGQGYEQYF
TGTGCCAGCAGCGGTCAGGGGTACGAGCAGTACTTC
>TRBJ2-5|.|.|TRBV28
CASNLAGNPQETQYF
TGTGCCAGCAATCTAGCCGGGAACCCCCAAGAGACCCAGTACTTC
>TRBJ1-5|few|.|TRBV5-4
CASSLPDQPQHF
TGTGCCAGCAGCTTACCAGATCAGCCCCAGCATTTT
>TRBJ1-6|.|.|TRBV2
CASSGQSPYNSPLHF
TGTGCCAGCAGCGGACAGTCACCGTATAATTCACCCCTCCACTTT
>TRBJ2-5|.|TRBD2|TRBV13
CASSLLTSRTKQTQYF
TGTGCCAGCAGCCTCCTGACTAGCAGGACTAAGCAGACCCAGTACTTC
>TRBJ1-1|.|TRBD1|TRBV5-1
CASSYLTAGGLNTEAFF
TGCGCCAGCAGCTATTTAACGGCAGGGGGCTTAAACACTGAAGCTTTCTTT
>TRBJ2-7|few|.|TRBV28
CASSRPKGGWNYEQYF
TGTGCCAGCAGTAGACCTAAGGGGGGGTGGAACTACGAGCAGTACTTC
>TRBJ1-2|.|.|TRBV30
CAWSVSAGRLAGYTF
TGTGCCTGGAGTGTATCAGCAGGGCGCTTAGCTGGCTACACCTTC
>TRBJ1-1|.|.|TRBV25-1
CASSEWGQGQNTEAFF
TGTGCCAGCAGTGAATGGGGCCAGGGGCAGAACACTGAAGCTTTCTTT
>TRBJ1-2|.|TRBD1|TRBV28
CASTLGTDYGYTF
TGTGCCAGCACCTTGGGGACAGATTATGGCTACACCTTC
>TRBJ1-6|once|TRBD1|TRBV30
CAWSVQGDPYNSPLHF
TGTGCCTGGAGTGTTCAGGGGGATCCGTATAATTCACCCCTCCACTTT
>TRBJ1-2|.|.|TRBV9
CASSVVEGYGYTF
TGTGCCAGCAGCGTAGTCGAGGGCTATGGCTACACCTTC
>TRBJ2-2|.|.|TRBV28
CASSLLSAADTGELFF
TGTGCCAGCAGTTTATTATCCGCGGCGGACACCGGGGAGCTGTTTTTT
>TRBJ2-5|.|.|TRBV10-3
CAISERGLETQYF
TGTGCCATCAGTGAGAGGGGACTAGAGACCCAGTACTTC
>TRBJ2-5|.|.|TRBV11-1
CASSLGLGRGQETQYF
TGTGCCAGCAGCTTAGGATTAGGCCGCGGGCAAGAGACCCAGTACTTC
>TRBJ2-7|once|TRBD1|TRBV5-1
CASSYVQGNEQYF
TGCGCCAGCAGCTACGTACAGGGGAACGAGCAGTACTTC
>TRBJ2-3|.|TRBD2|TRBV10-3
CAIGGTSGRRTDTQYF
TGTGCCATCGGAGGGACTAGCGGGAGGCGCACAGATACGCAGTATTTT
>TRBJ1-2|.|TRBD1|TRBV6-2/TRBV6-3
CASSTGDGYTF
TGTGCCAGCAGTACAGGGGATGGCTACACCTTC
>TRBJ2-1|.|TRBD2|TRBV10-3
CATQGASGRAREQFF
TGTGCCACCCAGGGGGCTAGCGGGAGGGCGCGTGAGCAGTTCTTC
>TRBJ2-7|.|TRBD1|TRBV14
CASSPRQGAYEQYF
TGTGCCAGCAGCCCCCGGCAGGGGGCTTACGAGCAGTACTTC
>TRBJ2-3|few|TRBD2|TRBV2
CASKGTSGSPDTQYF
TGTGCCAGCAAAGGGACTAGCGGGTCACCAGATACGCAGTATTTT
>TRBJ1-6|.|.|TRBV6-5
CASNFGQPSNSPLHF
TGTGCCAGCAATTTCGGACAGCCATCTAATTCACCCCTCCACTTT
>TRBJ2-1|.|TRBD2|TRBV5-6
CAGTSGRASEQFF
TGTGCCGGGACTAGCGGGAGGGCATCTGAGCAGTTCTTC
>TRBJ2-7|.|TRBD2|TRBV7-9
CASTLGGGSYEQYF
TGTGCCAGCACCTTGGGGGGGGGAAGTTACGAGCAGTACTTC
>TRBJ2-1|.|TRBD1|TRBV19
CASSKTEDRGRYNEQFF
TGTGCCAGTAGCAAAACCGAGGACAGGGGAAGGTACAATGAGCAGTTCTTC
>TRBJ2-7|.|.|TRBV5-4
CASSPVYEQYF
TGTGCCAGCAGCCCGGTTTACGAGCAGTACTTC